This entry lists 29 T cell receptor beta chains sequenced from one sample in a study of Graves' ophthalmopathy and Graves' hyperthyroidism. TCR beta CDR3 regions were amplified from RNA transcripts. RT-PCR with HTBI primers came first, then second-round multiplex PCR. Each CDR3 protein gets one entry after TCRdb re-called the multiplex PCR reads with MiXCR. Of 900,000 to 1,200,000 distinct CDR3 sequences in the sample, about two fifths are singletons; the top ten hold 11%. Sequencing used peripheral blood or thyroid tissue (not recorded which). The source of these receptors is an adult man with Graves' hyperthyroidism.

This clonotype came up many times. This rearrangement joins TRBV24-1 to TRBJ1-2; D call uncertain. Germline CDR1 reads KGHDR; CDR2 reads SFDVKD. V lost 4 bases and J lost 6, with 8 bases in between. The CDR3 runs to 12 residues. This CDR3 is CATSEGRDGYTF. CDR3 DNA: TGTGCCACCAGTGAGGGCCGAGATGGCTACACCTTC.

V is TRBV20-1 and J is TRBJ2-7; weak D call: TRBD1 (5 bases). Germline CDR1 is DFQATT and CDR2 is SNEGSKA (reference sequence). V lost 1 base and J 8 bases, leaving 12 bases between the germline ends. The CDR3 sequence is 12 residues long. The CDR3 sequence: CSARVSGPQQYF. The CDR3 bases are TGCAGTGCTAGAGTGTCAGGGCCCCAGCAGTACTTC.

This clonotype was counted many times. This chain uses TRBV29-1 with TRBJ2-7, with TRBD2 as a possible D gene (6 bases). This CDR3 spans 12 amino acids. Germline-derived CDR1 and CDR2 are SQVTM and ANQGSEA. V lost 7 bases and J 0 bases, leaving 10 bases between the germline ends. The CDR3 loop reads CSAWEASYEQYF. DNA for the CDR3: TGCAGCGCGTGGGAGGCCTCCTACGAGCAGTACTTC.

This clonotype was found many times. This chain connects TRBV4-3 to TRBJ1-2; 10 bases align to TRBD1. The CDR3 loop spans 14 amino acids. After removal of 1 base from V and 7 bases from J, the junction contained 3 bases not matched to a gene. From germline, CDR1 is LGHNA and CDR2 YSLEER. DNA of the CDR3: TGCGCCAGCAGCCAAGTGGGGACAGGGGTTGGCTACACCTTC. Its translation is CASSQVGTGVGYTF.

This clonotype was observed a few times. This chain connects TRBV25-1 to TRBJ2-5; 7 bases match TRBD2. The CDR3 is made up of 16 amino acids. J was trimmed by 1 base and V by 4 bases; bases with no gene match: 9. In germline, CDR1 is MGHDK, CDR2 SYGVNS. Here the CDR3 reads CASSGGLVPLQETQYF. The CDR3 region has the DNA TGTGCCAGCAGTGGAGGACTAGTCCCCCTCCAAGAGACCCAGTACTTC.

Ten or more counts support this clonotype. This chain connects TRBV5-1 to TRBJ2-7; D not certain. This CDR3 has 13 amino acids. Germline lookup yields CDR1 SGHRS and CDR2 YFSETQ. V was clipped by 1 base and J by 4 bases, with 9 bases between them. The CDR3: CASSLKGGYEQYF. The CDR3 DNA sequence: TGCGCCAGCAGCTTGAAGGGCGGATACGAGCAGTACTTC.

This clonotype was seen ten or more times. Germline and junction disagree at one end, which may indicate a read error. V is TRBV7-2 and J is TRBJ1-1; D uncertain. Per the germline V gene, CDR1 is SGHTA and CDR2 is FQGNSA. The CDR3 loop spans 12 amino acids. CDR3 region: CASSLVGSRFHF. CDR3 DNA: TGTGCCAGCAGCTTAGTGGGCAGTAGGTTCCACTTT.

This clonotype was seen a few times. This chain connects TRBV7-2 to TRBJ2-7; 8 positions match TRBD1. CDR1 and CDR2 from the germline V gene are SGHTA and FQGNSA. V shed 3 bases and J 3 bases; nucleotides not matched to a gene: 16. The CDR3 loop spans 18 amino acids. The CDR3, as DNA: TGTGCCAGCAGCTTGTACGGACAGGGAGTATTTTTAGGCTACGAGCAGTACTTC. Translated: CASSLYGQGVFLGYEQYF.

The V and J genes are TRBV18 and TRBJ2-7; D uncertain. The V gene lost 5 bases and the J gene lost 4 bases, with 9 bases spanning the gap. This CDR3 has 12 residues. Germline CDR1 KGHSH, CDR2 LQKENI. CDR3 DNA sequence: TGTGCCAGCTCAGCGAATAATTACGAGCAGTACTTC. Its translation is CASSANNYEQYF.

This clonotype was seen ten or more times. This chain joins TRBV15 and TRBJ1-5; D is possibly TRBD1 (6 bases). The CDR3 consists of 15 residues. Per the germline V gene, CDR1 is LNHNV and CDR2 is YYDKDF (reference sequence). V lost 2 bases and J lost 1, with 9 bases in between. CDR3: CATSRSTGSNQPQHF. The DNA of the CDR3 is TGTGCCACCAGCAGATCCACAGGGAGCAATCAGCCCCAGCATTTT.

This rearrangement joins TRBV14 to TRBJ2-1; no clear D. Per the germline V gene, CDR1 is SGHDN and CDR2 is FVKESK. Trimming stripped 5 bases from V and 2 bases from J, with 13 bases between. This CDR3 spans 15 amino acids. The CDR3 is CASSGRLATYNEQFF. The CDR3 region has the DNA TGTGCCAGCAGCGGTAGACTGGCTACCTACAATGAGCAGTTCTTC.

The chain has TRBV13 and TRBJ2-7, with 12 bases identical to TRBD1. CDR1 and CDR2 (germline): PRHDT, FYEKMQ (reference sequence). The CDR3 loop spans 17 amino acids. V lost 3 bases and J lost 6; bases outside the gene matches: 12. The CDR3 DNA follows: TGTGCCAGCAGCTTGGGAATACCGGGACAGGGGGCCTCCGAGCAGTACTTC. Its translation: CASSLGIPGQGASEQYF.

At least ten counts were recorded for this clonotype. The gene calls are TRBV24-1 and TRBJ2-5; D possibly corresponds to TRBD1 (5 bases). CDR1 KGHDR and CDR2 SFDVKD come from the germline V gene. With 3 bases removed from V and 4 bases from J, the gap between germline ends came to 23 bases. This CDR3 contains 18 residues. The CDR3 coding sequence is TGTGCCACCAGTGATCGGCAGGGCGGCGGTGGCCTTCGAGAGACCCAGTACTTC. It is translated as CATSDRQGGGGLRETQYF.

This clonotype was recorded a few times. V usage is TRBV9 and J usage is TRBJ2-2; TRBD2 matches at 13 bases. The CDR3 has 16 amino acids. CDR1 is SGDLS and CDR2 is YYNGEE in the germline V gene. The V and J ends lost 4 bases and 7 bases, in that order; junction bases with no gene match: 7. The CDR3 region has the DNA TGTGCCAGCAGCTCCCGACTAGCGGGAGGAGTCGGGGAGCTGTTTTTT. This encodes CASSSRLAGGVGELFF. The full variable domain, rest sourced from reference TRBV9 and TRBJ2-2, is DSGVTQTPKHLITATGQRVTLRCSPRSGDLSVYWYQQSLDQGLQFLIQYYNGEERAKGNILERFSAQQFPDLHSELNLSSLELGDSALYFCASSSRLAGGVGELFFGEGSRLTVL.

V gene TRBV12-3 or TRBV12-4 combines with J gene TRBJ1-5, with unresolved D. This CDR3 region has 15 residues. V was trimmed by 6 bases and J by 2 bases, leaving 14 bases between them. The CDR3 loop is CASSIYGEGNQPQHF. The CDR3 region has the DNA TGTGCCAGCAGCATTTACGGGGAAGGCAATCAGCCCCAGCATTTT.

This chain uses TRBV7-9 with TRBJ1-2; 7 bases are a match to TRBD1. CDR1 is SEHNR, CDR2 FQNEAQ, per germline (reference sequence). J was trimmed by 2 bases and V by 5 bases; bases with no gene match: 20. The CDR3 is 19 residues long. The CDR3 DNA sequence: TGTGCCAGCAGCCGAACGACTAGTATCCGAGAGGGGGCAAACTATGGCTACACCTTC. Its translation is CASSRTTSIREGANYGYTF.

This clonotype was detected ten times or more. This rearrangement joins TRBV7-9 to TRBJ1-5; no firm D call. Trimming left V 5 bases short and J 1 base short, with 18 bases between. The germline V gene has CDR1 SEHNR and CDR2 FQNEAQ (reference sequence). The CDR3 loop spans 17 amino acids. CDR3 nucleotides: TGTGCCAGCAGCCCCGGCCGAACCGAGTGGAGCAATCAGCCCCAGCATTTT. Translating it yields CASSPGRTEWSNQPQHF.

The chain has TRBV9 and TRBJ1-5; D perhaps matches TRBD1 (6 bases). In germline, CDR1 is SGDLS, CDR2 YYNGEE. Trimming removed 4 bases from V and 3 bases from J, with 17 bases in between. The CDR3 totals 16 residues. CDR3 residues: CASSLGGGHTNQPQHF. In nucleotides, the CDR3 is TGTGCCAGCAGCCTCGGGGGGGGACATACCAATCAGCCCCAGCATTTT.

A note on this clonotype: Since a much larger clone is just one base distant, this may be a read error. The rearrangement links TRBV12-3 or TRBV12-4 to TRBJ1-5; D gene uncertain. The V end lost 2 bases, the J end lost 9 bases, and 11 bases lay between the germline ends. This CDR3 has 13 amino acids. The CDR3 nucleotides read TGTGCCAGCAGTTTATTTGGTATCCGGCCCCAGCATTTT. Translating it yields CASSLFGIRPQHF.

The chain joins TRBV10-3 to TRBJ2-7; D not resolved. Trimming stripped 2 bases from V and 1 base from J, with 6 bases between. This CDR3 is built from 13 residues. The V gene's germline CDR1 is ENHRY and CDR2 SYGVKD. The chain's CDR3 is CAISEPESYEQYF. The CDR3, as DNA: TGTGCCATCAGTGAGCCTGAATCCTACGAGCAGTACTTC.

Of note for this clonotype: A much larger clone sits a single nucleotide away, making a read error possible. This chain connects TRBV13 to TRBJ1-1; D may be TRBD1 (5 bases). This CDR3 has 15 residues. V was cut by 5 bases and J by 1 base, with 14 bases left in between. Germline V gene data show CDR1 as PRHDT and CDR2 as FYEKMQ (reference sequence). CDR3 nucleotides: TGTGCCAGCAGCGCCAGGGTGAGTGGGAACACTGAAGCTTTCTTT. It encodes CASSARVSGNTEAFF.

This clonotype came up many times. The chain combines TRBV7-3 with TRBJ2-7, with 9 bases that match TRBD1. This CDR3 contains 15 residues. Germline V gene sequence: CDR1 SGHTA, CDR2 FQGTGA. Losses at the gene ends were 4 bases for V and 3 bases for J; bases not matched to a gene: 7. The CDR3 region is CASSSTGTGIYEQYF. DNA for the CDR3: TGTGCCAGCAGCTCCACCGGGACAGGGATCTACGAGCAGTACTTC.

This clonotype was detected only a few times. The chain couples TRBV11-2 to TRBJ2-5; TRBD2 matches at 9 bases. Germline-derived CDR1 and CDR2 are SGHAT and FQNNGV. Trimming removed 5 bases from V and 4 bases from J; junction bases left unmatched: 14. This CDR3 spans 17 amino acids. As DNA, the CDR3 is TGTGCCAGCAGCCCGTGTAGCGGGAGTCGTCATCGAGAGACCCAGTACTTC. This sequence encodes CASSPCSGSRHRETQYF. Based on the CDR3 plus reference TRBV11-2 and TRBJ2-5, the full variable domain is EAGVAQSPRYKIIEKRQSVAFWCNPISGHATLYWYQQILGQGPKLLIQFQNNGVVDDSQLPKDRFSAERLKGVDSTLKIQPAKLEDSAVYLCASSPCSGSRHRETQYFGPGTRLLVL.

Concerning this clonotype itself: Its ends do not fully match the called genes, so a read error is possible. The chain joins TRBV25-1 to TRBJ1-2; D is unclear. This CDR3 has 14 amino acids. The germline gives CDR1 MGHDK, CDR2 SYGVNS. As DNA, the CDR3 is TGTGCCTGCAGCGTTGTACAGCCTAACTATGGCTACACCTTC. Amino acid sequence: CACSVVQPNYGYTF.

This clonotype has only a few counts. The V call is TRBV29-1, the J call TRBJ2-7, with 7 bases matching TRBD1. Germline V CDR1 and CDR2: SQVTM, ANQGSEA. J lost 7 bases, V lost 4 bases, and 4 bases had no gene match. The CDR3 length is 11 residues. The CDR3 region is CSVAYRGEQYF. CDR3 coding DNA: TGCAGCGTTGCGTACAGGGGTGAGCAGTACTTC.

This clonotype appeared a few times. The CDR3 here is CASSLVSAGANTGELFF. The CDR3 DNA is TGCGCCAGCAGCTTGGTTTCGGCAGGGGCTAACACCGGGGAGCTGTTTTTT. The chain employs TRBV5-1 and TRBJ2-2; D possibly corresponds to TRBD1 (6 bases). The CDR3 length is 17 residues. V was trimmed by 0 bases and J by 2 bases, leaving 14 bases between them. Germline values: CDR1 SGHRS, CDR2 YFSETQ.

This chain links TRBV29-1 with TRBJ1-2; D gene unclear. V gave up 4 bases and J gave up 7 bases, with 16 bases separating them. CDR1 and CDR2 (germline): SQVTM, ANQGSEA. This CDR3 comprises 13 residues. The CDR3 DNA reads TGCAGCGTTGCAGGAAATATTGAGTTTGGCTACACCTTC. This sequence encodes CSVAGNIEFGYTF. Looking up the rest from reference TRBV29-1 and TRBJ1-2 gives the full variable domain: SAVISQKPSRDICQRGTSLTIQCQVDSQVTMMFWYRQQPGQSLTLIATANQGSEATYESGFVIDKFPISRPNLTFSTLTVSNMSPEDSSIYLCSVAGNIEFGYTFGSGTRLTVV.

The chain combines TRBV20-1 with TRBJ1-1; D gene uncertain. The CDR3 covers 15 residues. Germline-derived CDR1 and CDR2 are DFQATT and SNEGSKA (reference sequence). Trimming shortened V by 3 bases and J by 0 bases, and 14 bases separated the two germline ends. DNA for the CDR3: TGCAGTGCTAGGGGCGTACGTTACATGAACACTGAAGCTTTCTTT. This sequence encodes CSARGVRYMNTEAFF.

This clonotype has a handful of counts. V is TRBV6-5 and J is TRBJ1-4; 7 nucleotides line up with TRBD1. The CDR3 extends over 16 amino acids. From germline, CDR1 is MNHEY and CDR2 SVGAGI. The V and J ends lost 5 bases and 8 bases, in that order; junction bases with no gene match: 14. CDR3 residues: CASSTYLRDSEEKLFF. The CDR3 DNA is TGTGCCAGCAGTACCTATCTCCGGGACAGCGAGGAAAAACTGTTTTTT.